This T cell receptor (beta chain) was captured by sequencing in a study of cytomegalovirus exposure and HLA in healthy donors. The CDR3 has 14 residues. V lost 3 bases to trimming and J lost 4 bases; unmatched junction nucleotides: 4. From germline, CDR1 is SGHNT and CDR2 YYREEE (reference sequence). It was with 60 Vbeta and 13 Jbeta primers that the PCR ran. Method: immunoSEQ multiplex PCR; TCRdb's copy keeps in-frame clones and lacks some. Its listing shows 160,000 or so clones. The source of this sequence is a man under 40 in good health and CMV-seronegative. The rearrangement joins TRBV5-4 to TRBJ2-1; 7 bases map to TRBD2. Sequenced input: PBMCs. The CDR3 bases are TGTGCCAGCAGCTCGGGACTACAGTACAATGAGCAGTTCTTC. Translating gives CASSSGLQYNEQFF.